Presented here are 20 T cell receptor beta chains from one specimen sequenced in a study of blood T cell repertoires in COVID-19. Clones were read by immunoSEQ multiplex PCR, and TCRdb kept only the in-frame ones, dropping some. The sample includes 130,000 to 150,000 clones, 84% of them seen just once. Sequenced sample: peripheral blood. These receptors were collected from a man in his fifties or sixties with active or convalescent COVID-19.

The chain employs TRBV25-1 and TRBJ2-2; TRBD1 agrees at 9 bases. The junction had 5 bases not matched to a gene; V was cut back by 6 bases and J by 3 bases. The CDR3 is 15 amino acids. Germline assignment: CDR1 MGHDK and CDR2 SYGVNS. The CDR3 DNA sequence: TGTGCCAGCAGAAGGGACAGGGAGGACACCGGGGAGCTGTTTTTT. This encodes CASRRDREDTGELFF.

The V gene is TRBV4-3, the J gene TRBJ1-4, with a weak D call TRBD1 (5 bases). This CDR3 has 15 amino acids. Between the trimmed V and J ends, which lost 0 bases and 7 bases, there was a span of 12 bases. Germline V gene lookup returns CDR1 LGHNA and CDR2 YSLEER. The CDR3 nucleotides read TGCGCCAGCAGCCAAGAGCGGGGGAGATTTGAAAAACTGTTTTTT. Amino acids: CASSQERGRFEKLFF.

The gene calls are TRBV25-1 and TRBJ2-5; 7 bases agree with TRBD1. The CDR3 is 15 residues long. V shed 6 bases, J shed 3 bases, and the junction held 10 bases outside the gene matches. The germline V gene encodes CDR1 MGHDK and CDR2 SYGVNS. CDR3 DNA: TGTGCCAGCAGCCCCCCGGCAGGGGGAGAAGAGACCCAGTACTTC. This gives the protein CASSPPAGGEETQYF.

The chain recombines TRBV6-5 with TRBJ2-7; tentatively, D is TRBD2 (7 bases). There are 14 residues in the CDR3. Germline assignment: CDR1 MNHEY and CDR2 SVGAGI. V was shortened by 6 bases and J by 4 bases, with 16 bases between the two germline ends. The CDR3 sequence is CASRMGGQGYEQYF. The CDR3 coding sequence is TGTGCCAGCAGGATGGGGGGGCAGGGGTACGAGCAGTACTTC.

The J gene is TRBJ1-1, the V gene TRBV25-1; 7 positions agree with TRBD1. Per germline, CDR1 MGHDK and CDR2 SYGVNS. The CDR3 length is 13 residues. J was trimmed by 5 bases and V by 4 bases; bases with no gene match: 4. The CDR3 DNA sequence: TGTGCCAGCAGTGGGACAGGAAGGACTGAAGCTTTCTTT. It is translated as CASSGTGRTEAFF.

V is TRBV28 and J is TRBJ2-6, with 12 bases lining up with TRBD2. The CDR3 has 20 amino acids. Germline CDR1 reads MDHEN; CDR2 reads SYDVKM. J gave up 3 bases and V 6 bases, and 15 bases lay outside the gene matches. The CDR3 coding sequence is TGTGCCAGCAGACCTAATCTCGGGCTAGCGGGAGGGCATGGGGCCAACGTCCTGACTTTC. This encodes CASRPNLGLAGGHGANVLTF.

V usage is TRBV9 and J usage is TRBJ2-3; 7 bases are a match to TRBD2. This CDR3 comprises 16 residues. Losses at the gene ends were 0 bases for V and 2 bases for J; bases not matched to a gene: 6. Germline V gene data show CDR1 as SGDLS and CDR2 as YYNGEE. The CDR3: CASSVATSETTDTQYF. DNA for the CDR3: TGTGCCAGCAGCGTAGCTACTAGCGAGACCACAGATACGCAGTATTTT.

V usage is TRBV11-3 and J usage is TRBJ2-5; 12 bases fit TRBD1. The length of the CDR3 is 17 residues. Germline V gene sequence: CDR1 SGHNT, CDR2 YENEEA. J lost 9 bases, V lost 5 bases, and 16 bases had no gene match. The CDR3 region has the DNA TGTGCCAGCAGCAAACGAACGGGACAGGGGGCGTATGGGGCCCAGTACTTC. Translating it yields CASSKRTGQGAYGAQYF.

The chain is built from TRBV15 and TRBJ2-1; tentative D call: TRBD2 (6 bases). Trimming shortened V by 1 base and J by 8 bases, and 12 bases separated the two germline ends. Germline V gene sequence: CDR1 LNHNV, CDR2 YYDKDF (reference sequence). This CDR3 has 14 residues. For the CDR3, the DNA is TGTGCCACCAGCAGAGGGACTACTAAGGATGAGCAGTTCTTC. Encoded protein: CATSRGTTKDEQFF.

The chain employs TRBV11-3 and TRBJ1-6; tentative D call: TRBD1 (5 bases). The germline V and J ends were trimmed by 1 base and 5 bases, with 9 bases remaining between them. The V gene's germline CDR1 is SGHNT and CDR2 YENEEA. This CDR3 has 15 residues. The CDR3 sequence: CASSLGTLNNSPLHF. The CDR3 DNA reads TGTGCCAGCAGCTTAGGGACATTGAATAATTCACCCCTCCACTTT.

The rearrangement joins TRBV4-1 to TRBJ1-6; maybe TRBD1 (5 bases). Trimming removed 6 bases from V and 5 bases from J, with 11 bases in between. The V gene's germline CDR1 is MGHRA and CDR2 YSYEKL. This CDR3 contains 14 residues. The CDR3, as DNA: TGCGCCAGCAGTCCCGGACAAGATAATTCACCCCTCCACTTT. Translated: CASSPGQDNSPLHF.

The V gene is TRBV5-6, the J gene TRBJ2-3; D gene uncertain. There are 13 residues in the CDR3. V was trimmed by 0 bases and J by 4 bases, leaving 6 bases between them. Looked up from germline, CDR1 is SGHDT and CDR2 is YYEEEE. CDR3 coding DNA: TGTGCCAGCAGCTTGGACTCGTCAGATACGCAGTATTTT. This sequence encodes CASSLDSSDTQYF.

The chain links TRBV6-5 to TRBJ1-1, with 7 bases lining up with TRBD1. Looked up from germline, CDR1 is MNHEY and CDR2 is SVGAGI. With 2 bases clipped from V and 8 bases from J, the junction kept 8 bases outside the gene matches. This CDR3 is 14 amino acids long. This chain's CDR3 is CASSYPGVTGEAFF. In nucleotides, the CDR3 is TGTGCCAGCAGTTACCCGGGAGTGACAGGGGAAGCTTTCTTT.

The chain couples TRBV6-2 or TRBV6-3 to TRBJ2-7; D perhaps matches TRBD1 (7 bases). The CDR3 totals 12 residues. V dropped 4 bases and J dropped 6 bases, with 10 bases sitting between them. Germline V CDR1 and CDR2: MNHEY, SVGEGT. The DNA for the CDR3 is TGTGCCAGCAGTTCCAGGGGGGTCGAGCAGTACTTC. Translated, it gives CASSSRGVEQYF.

The rearrangement uses TRBV11-3 and TRBJ2-5, with 10 bases lining up with TRBD2. The CDR3 loop spans 13 amino acids. J lost 5 bases, V lost 4 bases, and 1 base had no gene match. Germline V gene sequence: CDR1 SGHNT, CDR2 YENEEA. The CDR3 reads CASSYSGGETQYF. The CDR3 DNA reads TGTGCCAGCAGCTATAGCGGGGGGGAGACCCAGTACTTC.

V and J are TRBV11-2 and TRBJ1-2; D gene unclear. This CDR3 comprises 15 residues. Per germline, CDR1 SGHAT and CDR2 FQNNGV. The ends were cut back, 0 bases at V and 4 bases at J, with 12 bases in the middle. CDR3 in amino acids: CASSLDATFGYGYTF. CDR3 in DNA: TGTGCCAGCAGCTTAGATGCGACATTCGGCTATGGCTACACCTTC.

The chain combines TRBV4-1 with TRBJ1-3; D unclear. V gave up 0 bases and J gave up 0 bases, with 6 bases separating them. There are 15 residues in the CDR3. From germline, CDR1 is MGHRA and CDR2 YSYEKL. The CDR3, as DNA: TGCGCCAGCAGCCAAGACAGAACCTCTGGAAACACCATATATTTT. Translated: CASSQDRTSGNTIYF.

The chain employs TRBV5-6 and TRBJ1-4, with D unclear. The CDR3 sequence is 15 residues long. The V end lost 1 base, the J end lost 3 bases, and 10 bases lay between the germline ends. Germline V gene lookup returns CDR1 SGHDT and CDR2 YYEEEE. As DNA, the CDR3 is TGTGCCAGCAGCTTGATGGGCCGGTCTAATGAAAAACTGTTTTTT. Residues: CASSLMGRSNEKLFF.

This clone was seen a single time. V and J are TRBV6-1 and TRBJ1-2; 9 bases agree with TRBD1. Per the germline V gene, CDR1 is MNHNS and CDR2 is SASEGT. Unmatched junction bases numbered 7, after V lost 1 base and J lost 4 bases. This CDR3 has 16 residues. The CDR3 loop reads CASSEGGTGNLYGYTF. CDR3 coding DNA: TGTGCCAGCAGTGAAGGCGGGACAGGGAACCTCTATGGCTACACCTTC.

The V gene is TRBV18, the J gene TRBJ2-3; 7 bases line up with TRBD1. J gave up 4 bases and V 3 bases, and 4 bases lay outside the gene matches. Germline CDR1 reads KGHSH; CDR2 reads LQKENI. The CDR3 spans 14 residues. This CDR3 reads CASSPDRNADTQYF. The CDR3 bases are TGTGCCAGCTCACCGGACAGGAACGCAGATACGCAGTATTTT. The full variable domain, its missing parts supplied by reference TRBV18 and TRBJ2-3, is NAGVMQNPRHLVRRRGQEARLRCSPMKGHSHVYWYRQLPEEGLKFMVYLQKENIIDESGMPKERFSAEFPKEGPSILRIQQVVRGDSAAYFCASSPDRNADTQYFGPGTRLTVL.